This T cell receptor beta chain was sequenced for a study of OX40 agonist ivuxolimab in advanced cancers. The overall study: Ivuxolimab is a fully human IgG2 antibody that activates OX40 (CD134).

TCRdb's table, derived via immunoSEQ multiplex PCR, lists solely in-frame clones and lacks some. The profile shows almost 85,000 clones, 85% to 95% of them singletons. In the case of this clone: Its antigen is unknown.

CDR3 length: 17 residues. Losses at the gene ends were 0 bases for V and 3 bases for J; bases not matched to a gene: 4. CDR1 is PRHDT and CDR2 is FYEKMQ in the germline V gene (reference sequence). Any history of autoimmune disease or systemic immunosuppression disqualified patients. Findings of the study overall: There were, on average, more expanded clones in CD8+ T cells than in CD4+. At 0.1 to 3.0 mg/kg and by week 6, CD4+ and CD8+ T cells in the blood had expanded clonally.

This specimen consisted of CD4+ or CD8+ T cells sorted from blood, obtained in a trial of the OX40 agonist ivuxolimab. V gene TRBV13 combines with J gene TRBJ2-1, with 11 bases lining up with TRBD2. The TCR originated in an adult with an advanced solid tumor such as melanoma, head and neck, liver or kidney cancer. The CDR3 region has the DNA TGTGCCAGCAGCTTAGGTCTAGCGGGAGGAATCTACAATGAGCAGTTCTTC. Residues: CASSLGLAGGIYNEQFF. Looking up the rest from reference TRBV13 and TRBJ2-1 gives the full variable domain: AAGVIQSPRHLIKEKRETATLKCYPIPRHDTVYWYQQGPGQDPQFLISFYEKMQSDKGSIPDRFSAQQFSDYHSELNMSSLELGDSALYFCASSLGLAGGIYNEQFFGPGTRLTVL.